The clone carrying this TCR beta chain has more than one count but fewer than ten. The antigen is not known. This CDR3 spans 14 amino acids. With V trimmed by 5 bases and J by 6 bases, 4 bases remained unmatched. The V gene's germline CDR1 is MDHEN and CDR2 SYDVKM. This record comes from a study of beta chain features in type 1 diabetes. Study outcomes and limitations: Whatever favoring of shorter templates PCR might show would apply equally to patients and controls. Small HLA sub-analyses could not settle whether HLA shapes TCRB rearrangement. A moderate, significant TCRB CDR3 shortening appeared in type 1 diabetes across four CD4+ subsets. Patients' naive, central memory and Treg TCRB repertoires seemed closer to one another than those of healthy donors. VDJ junctions from patients with type 1 diabetes contained fewer insertions and more deletions.

Since all of the isolated RNA was reverse transcribed, expressed TCRB transcripts were what got sequenced. Clones were sequenced by immunoSEQ multiplex PCR, and TCRdb holds only the in-frame ones, with some missing. In the table there are more than 100,000 clones, 25% to 35% of which are singletons. This rearrangement joins TRBV28 to TRBJ1-4, with TRBD1 matching over 9 bases. Sequencing was performed on central memory CD4+ T cells from blood. The TCR comes from a woman between 18 and 30 years old with type 1 diabetes. This chain's CDR3 is CASSTGQGYEKLFF. CDR3 DNA sequence: TGTGCCAGCAGTACCGGACAGGGGTATGAAAAACTGTTTTTT.